This TCR beta chain was identified in a study of blood T cell repertoires in COVID-19. Germline V lookup: CDR1 MDHEN, CDR2 SYDVKM. The CDR3 covers 13 residues. The V gene lost 5 bases and the J gene lost 14 bases, with 19 bases spanning the gap. Repertoires were generated with immunoSEQ multiplex PCR, while TCRdb's copy carries only in-frame clones and drops some. In the table there are about 190,000 clones, roughly 83% of which are singletons. The source material was PBMCs or T cells enriched from blood (not recorded which). This receptor was identified in a woman in her thirties who had recovered from COVID-19. The chain uses TRBV28 and TRBJ1-5; no definite D call. CDR3 DNA sequence: TGTGCCAGCAGTATTTCCCCGGCAGGTTATGAGCATTTT. Translated: CASSISPAGYEHF.